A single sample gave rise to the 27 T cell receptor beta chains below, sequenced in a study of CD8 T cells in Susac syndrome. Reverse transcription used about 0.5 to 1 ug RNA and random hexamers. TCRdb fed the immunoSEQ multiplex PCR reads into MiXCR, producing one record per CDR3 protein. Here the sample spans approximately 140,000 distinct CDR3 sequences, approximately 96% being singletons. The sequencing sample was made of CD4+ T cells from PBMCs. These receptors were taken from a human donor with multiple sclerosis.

CDR3 DNA: TGTGCCAGCAGTTTCCCGGGGAGCTCCTACGAGCAGTACTTC. As protein: CASSFPGSSYEQYF. This chain uses TRBV12-3 or TRBV12-4 with TRBJ2-7, with D perhaps matching TRBD2 (5 bases). Deletions cut 3 bases from V and 0 bases from J, with 9 bases between. The CDR3 length is 14 residues.

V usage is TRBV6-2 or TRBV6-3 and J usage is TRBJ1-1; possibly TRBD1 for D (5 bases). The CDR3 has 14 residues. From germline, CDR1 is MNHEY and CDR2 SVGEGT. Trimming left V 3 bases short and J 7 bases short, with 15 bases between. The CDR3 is CASSYRGRKIEAFF. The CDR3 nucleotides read TGTGCCAGCAGTTATCGGGGGAGGAAAATTGAAGCTTTCTTT.

The CDR3 spells CSASADTQSYEQYF. The CDR3 nucleotides are TGCAGTGCTAGCGCGGACACCCAGTCCTACGAGCAGTACTTC. The chain links TRBV20-1 to TRBJ2-7, with D perhaps TRBD1 (5 bases). Germline V CDR1 and CDR2: DFQATT, SNEGSKA (reference sequence). The CDR3 covers 14 residues. Trimming pared 3 bases from V and 1 base from J, leaving 13 bases between.

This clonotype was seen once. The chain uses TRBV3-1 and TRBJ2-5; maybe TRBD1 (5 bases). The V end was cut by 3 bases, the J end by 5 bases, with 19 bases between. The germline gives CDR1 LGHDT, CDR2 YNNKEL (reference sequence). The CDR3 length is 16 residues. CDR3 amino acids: CASSHTKGVYGETQYF. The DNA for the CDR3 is TGTGCCAGCAGCCATACCAAAGGGGTATACGGGGAGACCCAGTACTTC.

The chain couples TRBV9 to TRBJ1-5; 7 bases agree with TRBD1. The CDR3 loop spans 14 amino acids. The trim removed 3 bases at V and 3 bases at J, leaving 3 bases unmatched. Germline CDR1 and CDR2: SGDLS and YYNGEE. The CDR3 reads CASSDGQVNQPQHF. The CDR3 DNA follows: TGTGCCAGCAGCGACGGACAGGTCAATCAGCCCCAGCATTTT.

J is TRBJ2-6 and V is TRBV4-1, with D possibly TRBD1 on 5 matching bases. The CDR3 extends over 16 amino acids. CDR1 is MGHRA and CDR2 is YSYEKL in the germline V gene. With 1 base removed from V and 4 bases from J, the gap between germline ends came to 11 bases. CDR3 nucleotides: TGCGCCAGCAGCCAAGTGCTTGGGGCGGGGGCCAACGTCCTGACTTTC. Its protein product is CASSQVLGAGANVLTF.

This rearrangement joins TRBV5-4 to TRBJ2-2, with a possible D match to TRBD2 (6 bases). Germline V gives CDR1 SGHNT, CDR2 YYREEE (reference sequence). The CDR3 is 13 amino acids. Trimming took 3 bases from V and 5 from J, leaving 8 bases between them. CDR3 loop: CASSSGTTGELFF. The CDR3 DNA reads TGTGCCAGCAGCTCCGGGACTACCGGGGAGCTGTTTTTT.

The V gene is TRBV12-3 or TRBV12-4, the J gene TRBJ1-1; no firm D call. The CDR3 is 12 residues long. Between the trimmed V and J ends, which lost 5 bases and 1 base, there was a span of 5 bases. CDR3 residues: CASSPRNTEAFF. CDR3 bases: TGTGCCAGCAGTCCCCGGAACACTGAAGCTTTCTTT.

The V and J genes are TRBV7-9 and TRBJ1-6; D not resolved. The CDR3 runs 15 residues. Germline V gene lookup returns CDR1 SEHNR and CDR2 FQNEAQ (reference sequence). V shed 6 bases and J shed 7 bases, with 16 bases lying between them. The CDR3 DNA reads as TGTGCCAGCAGTACGCCCAATGCAGGAAATTCACCCCTCCACTTT. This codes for CASSTPNAGNSPLHF.

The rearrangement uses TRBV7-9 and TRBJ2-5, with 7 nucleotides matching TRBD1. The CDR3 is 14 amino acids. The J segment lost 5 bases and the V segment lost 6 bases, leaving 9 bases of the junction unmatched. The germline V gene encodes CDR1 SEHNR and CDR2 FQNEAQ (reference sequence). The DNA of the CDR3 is TGTGCCAGCAGTAGACAGGGCGCAGGGGAGACCCAGTACTTC. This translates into CASSRQGAGETQYF.

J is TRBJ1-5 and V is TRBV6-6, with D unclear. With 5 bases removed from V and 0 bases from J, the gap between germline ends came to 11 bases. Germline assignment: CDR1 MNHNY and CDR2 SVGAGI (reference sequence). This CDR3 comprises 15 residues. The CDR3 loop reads CASSGQKGSNQPQHF. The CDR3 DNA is TGTGCCAGCAGTGGCCAAAAGGGTAGCAATCAGCCCCAGCATTTT.

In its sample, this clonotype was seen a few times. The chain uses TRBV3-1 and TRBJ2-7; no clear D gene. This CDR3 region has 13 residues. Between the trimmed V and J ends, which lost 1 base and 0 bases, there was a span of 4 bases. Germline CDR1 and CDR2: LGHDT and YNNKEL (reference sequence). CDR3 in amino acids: CASSQAVSYEQYF. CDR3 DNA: TGTGCCAGCAGCCAAGCGGTCTCCTACGAGCAGTACTTC.

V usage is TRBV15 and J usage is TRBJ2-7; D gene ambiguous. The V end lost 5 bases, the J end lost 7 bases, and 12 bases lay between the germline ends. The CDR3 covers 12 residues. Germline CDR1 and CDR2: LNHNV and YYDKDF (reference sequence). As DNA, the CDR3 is TGTGCCACCAGCGCGCCTTCGAGAGAGCAGTACTTC. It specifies CATSAPSREQYF.

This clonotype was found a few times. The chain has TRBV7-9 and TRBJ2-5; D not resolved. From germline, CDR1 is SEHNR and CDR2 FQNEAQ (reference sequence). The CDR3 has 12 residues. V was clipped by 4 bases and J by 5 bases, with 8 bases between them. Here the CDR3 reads CASSSPLETQYF. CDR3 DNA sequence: TGTGCCAGCAGCTCGCCCTTGGAGACCCAGTACTTC.

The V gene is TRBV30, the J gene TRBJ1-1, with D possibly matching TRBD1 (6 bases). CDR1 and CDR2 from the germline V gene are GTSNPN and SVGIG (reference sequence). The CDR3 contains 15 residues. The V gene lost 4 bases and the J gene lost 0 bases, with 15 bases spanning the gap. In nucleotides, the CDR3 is TGTGCCTGGATACACAGGGATCCCATGAACACTGAAGCTTTCTTT. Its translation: CAWIHRDPMNTEAFF.

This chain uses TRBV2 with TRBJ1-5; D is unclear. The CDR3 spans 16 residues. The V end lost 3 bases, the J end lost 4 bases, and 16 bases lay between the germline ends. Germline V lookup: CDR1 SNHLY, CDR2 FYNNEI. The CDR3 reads CASSEAESRWNQPQHF. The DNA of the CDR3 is TGTGCCAGCAGTGAGGCAGAGTCGAGGTGGAATCAGCCCCAGCATTTT.

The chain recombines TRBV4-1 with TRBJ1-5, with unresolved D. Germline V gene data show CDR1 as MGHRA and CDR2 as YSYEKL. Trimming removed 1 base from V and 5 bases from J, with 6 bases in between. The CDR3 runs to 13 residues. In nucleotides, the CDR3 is TGCGCCAGCAGCCAAGCCTTCGATCAGCCCCAGCATTTT. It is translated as CASSQAFDQPQHF.

The CDR3 DNA reads as TGCAGTGCTAGAGATATGCGGACAGGGGATCCCTACGAGCAGTACTTC. Residues: CSARDMRTGDPYEQYF. The chain has TRBV20-1 and TRBJ2-7, with 9 bases matching TRBD1. V shed 0 bases and J 2 bases; nucleotides not matched to a gene: 8. Germline V gene lookup returns CDR1 DFQATT and CDR2 SNEGSKA (reference sequence). The CDR3 runs 16 residues.

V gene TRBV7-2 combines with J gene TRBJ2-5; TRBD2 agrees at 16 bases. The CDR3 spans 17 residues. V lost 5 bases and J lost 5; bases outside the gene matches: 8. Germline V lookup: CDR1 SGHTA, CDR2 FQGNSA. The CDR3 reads CASSGSGTSGGAETQYF. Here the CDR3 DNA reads TGTGCCAGCAGCGGAAGTGGGACTAGCGGGGGGGCGGAGACCCAGTACTTC. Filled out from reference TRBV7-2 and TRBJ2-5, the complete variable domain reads GAGVSQSPSNKVTEKGKDVELRCDPISGHTALYWYRQSLGQGLEFLIYFQGNSAPDKSGLPSDRFSAERTGGSVSTLTIQRTQQEDSAVYLCASSGSGTSGGAETQYFGPGTRLLVL.

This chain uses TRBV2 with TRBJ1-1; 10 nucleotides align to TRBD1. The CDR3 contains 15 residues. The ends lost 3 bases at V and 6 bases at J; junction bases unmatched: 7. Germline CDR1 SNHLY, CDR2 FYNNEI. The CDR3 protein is CASSELTGGWAEAFF. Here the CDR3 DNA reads TGTGCCAGCAGTGAGCTGACAGGGGGCTGGGCTGAAGCTTTCTTT.

CDR3 sequence (DNA): TGTGCCAGCAGTTTCAACGGGGAGCTGTTTTTT. Translating it yields CASSFNGELFF. The chain joins TRBV12-3 or TRBV12-4 to TRBJ2-2; no firm D call. The CDR3 is 11 residues long. The V end lost 3 bases, the J end lost 7 bases, and 3 bases lay between the germline ends.

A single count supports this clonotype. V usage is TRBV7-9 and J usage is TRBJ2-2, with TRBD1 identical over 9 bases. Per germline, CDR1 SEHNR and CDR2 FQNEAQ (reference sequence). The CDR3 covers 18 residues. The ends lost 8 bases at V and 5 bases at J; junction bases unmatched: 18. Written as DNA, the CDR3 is TGTGCCAGCGCAGCGGGGACAGGGTGGTTAGCGGAGACCGGGGAGCTGTTTTTT. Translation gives CASAAGTGWLAETGELFF. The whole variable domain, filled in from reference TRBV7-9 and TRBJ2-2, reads DTGVSQNPRHKITKRGQNVTFRCDPISEHNRLYWYRQTLGQGPEFLTYFQNEAQLEKSRLLSDRFSAERPKGSFSTLEIQRTEQGDSAMYLCASAAGTGWLAETGELFFGEGSRLTVL.

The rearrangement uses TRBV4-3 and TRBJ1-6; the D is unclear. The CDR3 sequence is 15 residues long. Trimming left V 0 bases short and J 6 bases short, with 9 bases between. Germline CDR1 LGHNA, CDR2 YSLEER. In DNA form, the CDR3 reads TGCGCCAGCAGCCAAGATTGGGCAGCTAATTCACCCCTCCACTTT. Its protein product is CASSQDWAANSPLHF.

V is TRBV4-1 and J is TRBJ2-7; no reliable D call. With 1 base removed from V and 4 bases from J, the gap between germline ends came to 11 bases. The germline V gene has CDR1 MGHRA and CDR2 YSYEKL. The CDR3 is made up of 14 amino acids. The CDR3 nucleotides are TGCGCCAGCAGCCAAGTCGGCAGGAGTTACGAGCAGTACTTC. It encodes CASSQVGRSYEQYF.

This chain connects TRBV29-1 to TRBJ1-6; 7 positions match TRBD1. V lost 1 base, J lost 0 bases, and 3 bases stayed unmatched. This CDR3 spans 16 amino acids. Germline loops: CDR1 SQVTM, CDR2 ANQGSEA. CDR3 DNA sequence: TGCAGCGTTGAAGGGGACAGCCGCTCCTATAATTCACCCCTCCACTTT. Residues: CSVEGDSRSYNSPLHF.

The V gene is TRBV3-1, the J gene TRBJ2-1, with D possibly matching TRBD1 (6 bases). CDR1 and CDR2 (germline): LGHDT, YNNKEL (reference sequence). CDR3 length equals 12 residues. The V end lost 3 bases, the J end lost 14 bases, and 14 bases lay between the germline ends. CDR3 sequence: CASSQTGPRKFF. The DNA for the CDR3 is TGTGCCAGCAGCCAGACAGGCCCAAGGAAGTTCTTC.

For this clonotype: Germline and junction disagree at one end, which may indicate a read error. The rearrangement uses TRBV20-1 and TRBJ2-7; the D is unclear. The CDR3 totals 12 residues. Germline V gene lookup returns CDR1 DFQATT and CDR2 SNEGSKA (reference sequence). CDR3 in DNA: TGCAGTGCCAGAGGTGCCTCCTACGAGCAGTACTTC. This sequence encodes CSARGASYEQYF.